These 6 T cell receptor beta chains were all obtained from the same sample, sequenced in a study of PD-1 blockade in classical Hodgkin lymphoma. Clones were sequenced by immunoSEQ multiplex PCR, and TCRdb holds only the in-frame ones, with some missing. The table includes 46,000 or so clones, about three quarters detected once. With no exception, relapse followed autologous stem cell transplantation in all patients, and brentuximab vedotin exposure varied. Material: peripheral blood mononuclear cells (PBMCs), obtained at baseline. These TCRs come from a human donor with classical Hodgkin lymphoma.

This clone came up a few times. V is TRBV15 and J is TRBJ1-2; D might be TRBD1 (5 bases). From germline, CDR1 is LNHNV and CDR2 YYDKDF (reference sequence). The CDR3 consists of 15 residues. Trimming removed 0 bases at V and 4 bases at J, with 12 bases between. CDR3 DNA: TGTGCCACCAGCAGAGATCAAGGGGCTGGCTATGGCTACACCTTC. Translation gives CATSRDQGAGYGYTF. The variable domain in full, completed from reference TRBV15 and TRBJ1-2, reads DAMVIQNPRYQVTQFGKPVTLSCSQTLNHNVMYWYQQKSSQAPKLLFHYYDKDFNNEADTPDNFQSRRPNTSFCFLDIRSPGLGDTAMYLCATSRDQGAGYGYTFGSGTRLTVV.

V usage is TRBV2 and J usage is TRBJ1-2; TRBD1 might be the D (5 bases). The germline CDR1 and CDR2 sequences are SNHLY and FYNNEI. The CDR3 is made up of 16 amino acids. Trimming shortened V by 3 bases and J by 3 bases, and 17 bases separated the two germline ends. CDR3 protein: CASSEITWGVDYGYTF. The CDR3 nucleotides are TGTGCCAGCAGTGAGATTACCTGGGGGGTAGACTATGGCTACACCTTC.

V gene TRBV19 combines with J gene TRBJ1-2, with D perhaps TRBD1 (6 bases). The CDR3 has 14 amino acids. Trimming removed 7 bases at V and 8 bases at J, with 20 bases between. Germline lookup yields CDR1 LNHDA and CDR2 SQIVND (reference sequence). The CDR3 spells CASTPVGGRAGYTF. The CDR3 DNA sequence: TGTGCCAGTACGCCGGTGGGGGGGCGAGCGGGCTACACCTTC.

The rearrangement links TRBV5-1 to TRBJ1-1; the match to TRBD1 covers 7 bases. In germline, CDR1 is SGHRS, CDR2 YFSETQ. V shed 4 bases, J shed 0 bases, and the junction held 9 bases outside the gene matches. This CDR3 has 16 amino acids. Here the CDR3 reads CASSRSMGQLNTEAFF. The CDR3 DNA is TGCGCCAGCAGCCGGTCGATGGGACAGTTGAACACTGAAGCTTTCTTT.

V and J are TRBV5-1 and TRBJ2-5; D possibly corresponds to TRBD2 (5 bases). CDR1 is SGHRS and CDR2 is YFSETQ in the germline V gene. The CDR3 totals 15 residues. Trimming cost V 6 bases and J 1 base, with 16 bases left between them. CDR3 loop: CASTPGWGGQETQYF. CDR3 nucleotides: TGCGCCAGCACCCCGGGGTGGGGTGGCCAAGAGACCCAGTACTTC.

CDR3: CASNRQGTEAFF. The CDR3 DNA reads TGTGCCAGCAACAGACAGGGGACTGAAGCTTTCTTT. The gene calls are TRBV6-6 and TRBJ1-1; 8 bases align to TRBD1. This CDR3 contains 12 residues. V shed 7 bases, J shed 5 bases, and the junction held 3 bases outside the gene matches. In germline, CDR1 is MNHNY, CDR2 SVGAGI (reference sequence).